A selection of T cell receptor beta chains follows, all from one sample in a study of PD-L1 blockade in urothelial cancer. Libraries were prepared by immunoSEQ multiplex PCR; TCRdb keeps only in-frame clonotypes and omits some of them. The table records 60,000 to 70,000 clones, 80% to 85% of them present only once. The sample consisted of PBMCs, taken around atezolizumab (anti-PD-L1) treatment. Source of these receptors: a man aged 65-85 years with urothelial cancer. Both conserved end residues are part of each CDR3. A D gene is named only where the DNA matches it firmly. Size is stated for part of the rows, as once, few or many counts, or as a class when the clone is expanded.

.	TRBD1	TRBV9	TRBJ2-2	TGTGCCAGCAGCGTAGCGGGGACAGGGGCTCCCGGGGAGCTGTTTTTT	CASSVAGTGAPGELFF
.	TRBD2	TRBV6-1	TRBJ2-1	TGTGCCAGCAGTGAAGAACTACTAGCGGACTACAATGAGCAGTTCTTC	CASSEELLADYNEQFF
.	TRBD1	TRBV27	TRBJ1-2	TGTGCCAGCAGTTTAAGGCGAGGACAGGGACGGGATGGCTACACCTTC	CASSLRRGQGRDGYTF
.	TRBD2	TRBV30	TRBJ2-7	TGTGCCTGGAGTTCTGGGGGGGCCTACGAGCAGTACTTC	CAWSSGGAYEQYF
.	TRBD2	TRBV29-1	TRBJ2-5	TGCAGCGTACCCCCAGGGCGGGGGAGGATAGCGGGAGGGCAGGGGTGGAAGACCCAGTACTTC	CSVPPGRGRIAGGQGWKTQYF
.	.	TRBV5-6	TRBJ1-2	TGTGCCAGCACCAAAGATCGCGGTTCTAACTATGGCTACACCTTC	CASTKDRGSNYGYTF
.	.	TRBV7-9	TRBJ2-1	TGTGCCAGCAGCCCCCTAGGCTATCTAAATGAGCAGTTCTTC	CASSPLGYLNEQFF
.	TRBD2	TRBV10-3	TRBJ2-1	TGTGCCATCAACGAGGGACTAGCAAGCAATGAGCAGTTCTTC	CAINEGLASNEQFF
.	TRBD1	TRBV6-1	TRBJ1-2	TGTGCCAGCAGTGAAAGACAGGGGGCGGGGTATGGCTACACCTTC	CASSERQGAGYGYTF
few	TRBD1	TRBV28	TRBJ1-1	TGTGCCAGCAGCTCCGGGACAGGGGCCACTGAAGCTTTCTTT	CASSSGTGATEAFF
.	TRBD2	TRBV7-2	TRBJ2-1	TGTGCCAGCAGCCGAATTGGGACTAGCAGAAACAATGAGCAGTTCTTC	CASSRIGTSRNNEQFF
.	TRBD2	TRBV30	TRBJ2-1	TGTGCCTGGAGTCCGGGACTAGCGGGAGGGGGCGAACAGTTCTTC	CAWSPGLAGGGEQFF
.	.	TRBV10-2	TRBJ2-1	TGCGCCAGCAAGAGCGGGCCGAACTCCTACAATGAGCAGTTCTTC	CASKSGPNSYNEQFF
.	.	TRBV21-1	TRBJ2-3	TGTGCCAGCGCGGGTATGCAGGGGAAAGGGGATACGCAGTATTTT	CASAGMQGKGDTQYF
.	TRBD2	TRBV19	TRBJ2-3	TGTGCCAGTAGTAGCCTACGACTAGCGGTCACAGATACGCAGTATTTT	CASSSLRLAVTDTQYF
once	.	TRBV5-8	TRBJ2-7	TGTGCCAGCAGCCACTACAACTGGCAGTACGAGCAGTACTTC	CASSHYNWQYEQYF
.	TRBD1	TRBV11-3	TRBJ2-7	TGTGCCAGCAGCTTAGGCGGGACAGGGGGCTACGAGCAGTACTTC	CASSLGGTGGYEQYF
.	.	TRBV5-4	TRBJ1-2	TGTGCCAGCAGCTTGGGGGGGGGACAAGCAAACTATGGCTACACCTTC	CASSLGGGQANYGYTF
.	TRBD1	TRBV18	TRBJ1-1	TGTGCCAGCTCCCCCCCTGTAGGACAGGGAGGCGAAGCTTTCTTT	CASSPPVGQGGEAFF
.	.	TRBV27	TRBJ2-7	TGTGCCAGCAGTTTTCGGGGGAGATCCTACGAGCAGTACTTC	CASSFRGRSYEQYF
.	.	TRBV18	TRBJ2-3	TGTGCCAGCTCACTAACGAGACAGGTAACAGATACGCAGTATTTT	CASSLTRQVTDTQYF
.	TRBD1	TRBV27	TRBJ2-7	TGTGCCAGCAGTTTCGGGCCCGGACAGGCTAGGTACGAGCAGTACTTC	CASSFGPGQARYEQYF
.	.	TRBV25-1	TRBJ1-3	TGTGCCAGCAGTGACTTGAGGAGGGGATCTGGAAACACCATATATTTT	CASSDLRRGSGNTIYF
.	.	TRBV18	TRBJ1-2	TGTGCCAGCTCACCAGGCTCTGGGGCCAACTATGGCTACACCTTC	CASSPGSGANYGYTF
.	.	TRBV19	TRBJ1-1	TGTGCCAGTAGTATGAAGGGCAGGGCACCGAACACTGAAGCTTTCTTT	CASSMKGRAPNTEAFF
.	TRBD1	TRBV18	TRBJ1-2	TGTGCCAGCTCACCCGGGACAGACGGCTACACCTTC	CASSPGTDGYTF
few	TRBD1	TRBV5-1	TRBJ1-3	TGCGCCAGCAGCTTAACAGGGGCCGCAGGTGGAAACACCATATATTTT	CASSLTGAAGGNTIYF
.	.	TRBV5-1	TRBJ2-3	TGCGCCAGCAGCTTCGGAGGGCCAACGGATACGCAGTATTTT	CASSFGGPTDTQYF
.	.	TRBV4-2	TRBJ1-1	TGTGCCAGCAGCCAAGGGGGGGAGAACACTGAAGCTTTCTTT	CASSQGGENTEAFF
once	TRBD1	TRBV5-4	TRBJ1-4	TGTGCCAGCAGCTTGGCCGGGACAGGGCTGGGTGAAAAACTGTTTTTT	CASSLAGTGLGEKLFF
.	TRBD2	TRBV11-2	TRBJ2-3	TGTGCCAGCAGCTTAGTTGCGCGGGAGGGGTTTTGGGCAGATACGCAGTATTTT	CASSLVAREGFWADTQYF
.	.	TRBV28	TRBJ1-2	TGTGCCAGCAGTTTTTCCAGTCACTATGGCTACACCTTC	CASSFSSHYGYTF
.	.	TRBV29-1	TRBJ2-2	TGCAGCGTTGGAGGGAGCCACACCGGGGAGCTGTTTTTT	CSVGGSHTGELFF
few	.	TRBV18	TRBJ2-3	TGTGCCAGCTCACCGGGAGGTAGCACAGATACGCAGTATTTT	CASSPGGSTDTQYF
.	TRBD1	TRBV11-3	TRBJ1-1	TGTGCCAGCAGCTTAGATCCGCCCGGGACAGGGTTGAACACTGAAGCTTTCTTT	CASSLDPPGTGLNTEAFF
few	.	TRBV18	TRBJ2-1	TGTGCCAGCTCTTACAGGGTTGATGAGCAGTTCTTC	CASSYRVDEQFF
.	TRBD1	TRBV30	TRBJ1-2	TGTGCCTGGAAAACAGGGGGCGTAAACTATGGCTACACCTTC	CAWKTGGVNYGYTF
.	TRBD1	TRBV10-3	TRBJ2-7	TGTGCCATCAGGACCGACAGGGGACCCTACGAGCAGTACTTC	CAIRTDRGPYEQYF
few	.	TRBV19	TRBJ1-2	TGTGCCAGTAGTATATCCGGGGGAGGAAACTATGGCTACACCTTC	CASSISGGGNYGYTF
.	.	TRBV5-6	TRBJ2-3	TGTGCCAGCAGCTTGGTGGTTTCGGCGGGACGGGGAACGCAGTATTTT	CASSLVVSAGRGTQYF
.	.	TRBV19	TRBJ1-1	TGTGCCAGTAGTATAGATCAAGGGGGTTGGACTGAAGCTTTCTTT	CASSIDQGGWTEAFF
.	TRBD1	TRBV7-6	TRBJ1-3	TGTGCCAGCAGCCTTTATCCCGGGACAGGGGCCCCCTTATCTGGAAACACCATATATTTT	CASSLYPGTGAPLSGNTIYF
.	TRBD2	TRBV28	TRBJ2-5	TGTGCCAGCCTCACGGGCGGGAGGGAGACCCAGTACTTC	CASLTGGRETQYF
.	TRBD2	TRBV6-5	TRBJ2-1	TGTGCCAGCAGAAAGACTAGCGGCTCCTACAATGAGCAGTTCTTC	CASRKTSGSYNEQFF
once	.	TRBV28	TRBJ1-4	TGTGCCAGCAGTTTTGGGGGGAGGCATGAAAAACTGTTTTTT	CASSFGGRHEKLFF
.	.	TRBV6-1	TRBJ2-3	TGTGGTTATGAGGACTCAAACACAGATACGCAGTATTTT	CGYEDSNTDTQYF
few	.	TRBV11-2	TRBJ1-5	TGTGCCAGCAGCTTAGATCGGAATCAGCCCCAGCATTTT	CASSLDRNQPQHF
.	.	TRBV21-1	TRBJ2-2	TGTGCCAGCGCCATGCGGGAGGGGGACCACAACACCGGGGAGCTGTTTTTT	CASAMREGDHNTGELFF
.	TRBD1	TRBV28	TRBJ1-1	TGTGCCAGCAGTGGTGGGACAGGGTCGGTTTCTGAAGCTTTCTTT	CASSGGTGSVSEAFF
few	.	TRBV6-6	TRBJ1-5	TGTGCCAGCAGTTACAGGGAGAATCAGCCCCAGCATTTT	CASSYRENQPQHF
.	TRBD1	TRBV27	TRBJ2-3	TGTGCCAGCAGATTCGACAGGGGAACAGATACGCAGTATTTT	CASRFDRGTDTQYF
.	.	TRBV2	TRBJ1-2	TGTGCCAGCATGTTTTCTATAGGCAGGGGCTTGCGTGGCTACACCTTC	CASMFSIGRGLRGYTF
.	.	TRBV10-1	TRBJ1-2	TGCGCCAGCAGTGAGTCCGTGACAGACTATGGCTACACCTTC	CASSESVTDYGYTF
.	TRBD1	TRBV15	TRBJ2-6	TGTGCCACCAGCAATTTCGACAGGGCTGGGGCCAACGTCCTGACTTTC	CATSNFDRAGANVLTF
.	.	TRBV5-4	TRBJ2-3	TGTGCCAGCAGACCCGCTTCGCGCGGGACCGCAGACGCGCAGTATTTT	CASRPASRGTADAQYF
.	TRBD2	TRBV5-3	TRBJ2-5	TGTGCCAGAAGCTTGGCCTCAGCGGGAGGGCCAACGGGAGAGACCCAGTACTTC	CARSLASAGGPTGETQYF
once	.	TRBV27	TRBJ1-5	TGTGCCAGCAGTTTAACCAGTTGGCAGCCCCAGCATTTT	CASSLTSWQPQHF
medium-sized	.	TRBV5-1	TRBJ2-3	TGCGCCAGCAGCTTGGCATTTTCAGGCACAGATACGCAGTATTTT	CASSLAFSGTDTQYF
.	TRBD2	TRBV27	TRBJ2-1	TGTGCCAGCAGGGCGGGAGGGGCTTACAATGAGCAGTTCTTC	CASRAGGAYNEQFF